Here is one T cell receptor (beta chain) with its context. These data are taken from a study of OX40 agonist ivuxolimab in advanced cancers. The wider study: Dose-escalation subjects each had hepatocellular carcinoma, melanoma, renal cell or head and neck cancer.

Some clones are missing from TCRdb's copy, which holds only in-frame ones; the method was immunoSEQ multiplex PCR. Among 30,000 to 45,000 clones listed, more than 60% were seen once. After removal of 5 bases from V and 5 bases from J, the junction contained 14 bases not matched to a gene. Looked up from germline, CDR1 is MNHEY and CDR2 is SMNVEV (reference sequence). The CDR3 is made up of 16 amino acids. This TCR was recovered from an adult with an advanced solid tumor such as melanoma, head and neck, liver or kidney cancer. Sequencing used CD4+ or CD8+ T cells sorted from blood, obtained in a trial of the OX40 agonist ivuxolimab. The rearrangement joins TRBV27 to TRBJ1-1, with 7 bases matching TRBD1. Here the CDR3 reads CASSPLGRVRGTEAFF. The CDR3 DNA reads TGTGCCAGCAGTCCCCTAGGCAGGGTCAGGGGGACTGAAGCTTTCTTT.